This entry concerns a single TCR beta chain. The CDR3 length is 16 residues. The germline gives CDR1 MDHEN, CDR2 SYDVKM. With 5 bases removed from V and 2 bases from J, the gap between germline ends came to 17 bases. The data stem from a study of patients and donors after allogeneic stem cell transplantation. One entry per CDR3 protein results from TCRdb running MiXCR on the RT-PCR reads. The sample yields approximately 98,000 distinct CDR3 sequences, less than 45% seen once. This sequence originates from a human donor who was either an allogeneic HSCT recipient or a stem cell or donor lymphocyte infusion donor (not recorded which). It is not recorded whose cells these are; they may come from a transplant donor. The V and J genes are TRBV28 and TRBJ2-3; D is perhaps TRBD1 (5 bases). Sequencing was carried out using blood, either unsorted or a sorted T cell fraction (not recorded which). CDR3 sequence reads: CASSGAGLGSTDTQYF. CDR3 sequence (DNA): TGTGCCAGCAGTGGGGCAGGGCTGGGATCCACAGATACGCAGTATTTT.